This T cell receptor beta chain was captured by sequencing in a study of cytomegalovirus exposure and HLA in healthy donors (dated by TCRdb to the late 2010s). Notes on the research overall: In an earlier analysis of several hundred of the donors, approximately 260 Gb of sequence data and approximately 100 million unique TCR beta sequences from 150 million to 200 million T cells were reported. An early release covering 500 to 750 HLA-typed donors comprised about 310 gigabases of sequencing data and roughly 86 million unique TCR sequences. Among the approximately 400 genotyped donors, about 85% belonged to the genetic ancestry cluster associated with self-reported Caucasian donors. The study was designed to test whether signatures of past pathogen exposure could be identified by cataloging public T cell receptors. The T cell repertoires of roughly 660 subjects were profiled by immunosequencing and related to cytomegalovirus serostatus. A separate validation cohort of more than 100 different subjects was used in addition to the approximately 610-subject first cohort. To predict cytomegalovirus infection status, the study brought together high-throughput TCR immunosequencing, statistical association of individual TCRs with disease status, and machine learning. A later analysis re-analyzed previously published TCR beta repertoires from 600 to 850 donors and added high-resolution HLA genotyping to study TCR occurrence patterns. In the later analysis, no new phenotypic data were used to find candidate immune exposures; instead, reliance was placed on TCR beta sequences and their occurrence across donors. In an earlier analysis of several hundred of the donors, high-throughput TCR beta sequencing was used to judge whether each TCR beta V gene segment behaved as functional or pseudogenic. Alongside the repertoire data, information on donor age, sex, ethnicity and CMV serostatus was compiled. A later genetic analysis used genome-wide SNP genotypes for about three fifths of the roughly 700 donors, treating that subset as a discovery cohort. All discovery cohort repertoires had been generated on a single sequencing platform. Class I and class II HLA loci were covered by the typing at four-digit resolution. Typing coverage differed by locus: A, B, C, DRB1 and DQB1 were typed in roughly 629-640 donors, DQA1 in roughly 500, DPA1 in nearly 610, and DPB1 in approximately 450. A handful of DR-DQ haplotypes were handled as single units for association and clustering because linkage in the cohort was strong. Among about 400 genotyped donors of the cohort, an average of around 220,000 unique TCR beta nucleotide sequences was sequenced per donor, of which approximately 19% were non-productive. The full study reports these points: The earlier analysis of approximately 560 of the donors excluded fewer than 20 rarely observed V segments, including chromosome 9 orphons, because counts were too low. Several of the top co-occurrence clusters appeared to be linked to parvovirus B19, influenza, CMV and Epstein-Barr virus, according to a later analysis. Most TCR sequences were seen in very few donors, while some public TCRs were found in many individuals. The sequencing pipeline was judged likely to have produced a cluster of highly shared sequence variants as a technical artifact. In a later analysis, HLA-associated TCR beta chains were found to be more clonally expanded and to have lower generation probabilities than equally common non-associated chains. Some IMGT-functional V segments, including TRBV6-2 and TRBV6-3, could not be distinguished by the 87-base-pair reads and were therefore excluded. An association between a missense DCLRE1C variant and V-gene and J-gene trimming of TCR beta chains was found in a later genetic analysis and replicated in an independent cohort. According to a later genetic analysis, donors in an Asian-associated ancestry cluster had fewer N-insertions in productive TCRs than the approximately 700-donor mean. The cohort was sequenced for TCR beta chains only, and without alpha or paired-chain data the features that could be detected were limited. According to a later analysis, most CMV-associated TCR beta chains appeared to be HLA-restricted, and the HLA associations seemed to be driven largely by CMV exposure. Because HLA typing was missing for some donors at each locus, association tests included only the typed subset. It was suggested by the authors that the approach could potentially be generalized to other disease states and immunological phenotypes. A few of the identified cytomegalovirus-associated TCR beta chains were confirmed in vitro to be specific for cytomegalovirus antigens. Correlated functional status among segregating V segments might reflect linkage disequilibrium, but an unknown experimental factor could not be ruled out. Broadly in line with IMGT annotations, most TCR beta V segments showed up in productive rearrangements about 87% or about 30% of the time in an earlier analysis of 450 to 600 of the donors. The study listed approximately 160 TCR beta chains as associated with cytomegalovirus. Strong co-occurrence of HLA alleles, especially DR and DQ, made assigning TCR associations to individual alleles difficult. The only immune exposure information available for the cohort was CMV serostatus. A later analysis associated 16,951 TCR beta sequences with specific HLA alleles at a false discovery rate of 0.05. Cytomegalovirus status was reported to be diagnosed by the classifier with high specificity and sensitivity in both the original and validation cohorts. In a later analysis, TCR association rates were found to vary across HLA loci, with the most associated TCRs seen for DRB1 alleles and the fewest for HLA-C alleles. Presence/absence analyses assumed roughly uniform sequencing depth across donors, an assumption that may not hold. A further reported finding was that TCR beta sequences accurately predicted the HLA-A and HLA-B alleles for most subjects in the first cohort.

The cohort comprised under 700 healthy bone marrow donors. All cohort members were sampled while nominally healthy, although unrecorded immune exposures were likely present. The donor was CMV seronegative and belonged to the group of 352 seronegative cohort members. A peripheral blood sample was provided by each donor, and peripheral blood mononuclear cells were used for TCR beta sequencing. Genomic DNA extraction from the blood cell samples was performed with the Qiagen DNeasy Blood Extraction Kit. The method behind the library was the immunoSEQ multiplex PCR assay. A mixture of 60 forward primers for TCR Vbeta segments and 13 reverse primers for TCR Jbeta segments was used in the multiplex PCR. The CDR3 region of rearranged TCR beta genes was amplified from genomic DNA by a multiplex PCR assay. The Illumina HiSeq System was used to sequence the amplified TCR beta libraries as 87-base-pair reads. The paper's processing steps were these. In a later analysis, some 80 million unique TCR beta chains were counted across the approximately 670 repertoires, and roughly 10 million of these chains were shared by at least two donors. Raw reads were error-corrected and collapsed into unique sequences with a nearest-neighbor algorithm that merged closely related sequences to remove PCR and sequencing errors. V, D and J gene segments were assigned by aligning CDR3 sequences to IMGT reference sequences. Each retained sequence needed at least a six-nucleotide match to both a V gene segment and a J gene segment. A rearrangement was called productive if the CDR3 had no stop codons and remained in frame with V and J, and every other rearrangement was called non-productive. Following IMGT convention, CDR3 was defined as the stretch from the second conserved V-encoded cysteine to the conserved J-encoded phenylalanine. The earlier analysis of 500 to 650 of the donors excluded any sequence lacking an unambiguous match to a single V gene segment. An earlier analysis of a few hundred of the donors called V segments functional above 56.7% productive rearrangements and segregating when the between-donor standard deviation exceeded 5%. A statistical classification framework was developed to diagnose cytomegalovirus status using the catalog of TCR beta chain sequences. V and J gene assignment, in a later analysis, came from comparing TCR nucleotide sequences with IMGT/GENE-DB human TR gene sequences. In a later analysis, CDR3 sequences and most-parsimonious VDJ recombination scenarios were assigned using the TCRdist pipeline. In a later analysis, each TCR beta chain was defined by its CDR3 amino acid sequence together with its V-gene family, and reads lacking a unique V-gene family were excluded. To address suspected cross-contamination and a sequencing artifact, a later analysis removed around 590 highly shared, low-generation-probability nucleotide sequences. In a later analysis, a clonal expansion index for each public chain was calculated from normalized within-repertoire ranks of inferred template counts. In a later analysis, generation probabilities were computed using a VDJ recombination model fitted to out-of-frame rearrangements, and the results were checked against IGoR. Hypergeometric tests were used in a later analysis to score TCR-TCR, TCR-HLA and TCR-CMV co-occurrence, with a repertoire-size bias correction applied to the TCR pairs. In a later analysis, false discovery rates were estimated by permuting HLA or CMV assignments 20 times. In a later analysis, co-occurring TCRs were grouped using DBSCAN, and TCRdist sequence similarity was added for clustering within HLA-allele-positive subsets. For co-occurrence clustering, repertoires with fewer than 30,000 or more than 120,000 public chains were excluded, along with four to six repertoires with anomalous nucleotide sharing. TCRdb provides this immuneACCESS table in a form limited to in-frame rearrangements. Some clones are lacking; in checked studies, under half of them reflect an unresolved V gene, and why the rest are absent is not known. For V, J and clone size, that table is used; D and trimming come from the DNA. Present in this sample are over 85,000 clones, approximately 65% of which were seen just once. Of the sample, 2.1% falls within the top ten clones.

This clone showed up just once. It lacks a known antigen. Base-call qualities are not available, and no considerably larger clone is one nucleotide away. Taken from cysteine to phenylalanine, the CDR3 has 13 residues. The DNA shown is the 39-base CDR3, in frame from base 1. Relative to germline, V is missing 2 bases and J is missing 3 bases, with 2 bases of the junction outside any gene match. Based on the germline V gene, the CDR1 and CDR2 sequences are SGDLS and YYNGEE. The clonotype was recovered from a man aged 25 to 40 in good health and CMV-seronegative. Recombination joined TRBV9 with TRBJ2-7; TRBD1 fits 7 bases in the junction. Sample: PBMCs. CDR3 loop: CASSVDRNYEQYF. The DNA sequence is given as TGTGCCAGCAGCGTGGACAGGAACTACGAGCAGTACTTC.